This is a list of T cell receptor beta chains from one sample in a study of cytomegalovirus exposure and HLA in healthy donors. Data came from immunoSEQ multiplex PCR; TCRdb stores just in-frame clones and leaves some out. This repertoire shows hundreds of thousands of clones, 90% found once; its top ten account for approximately 3%. Material: PBMCs. Receptor source: a woman between 25 and 40 years old in good health and CMV-seronegative. Both conserved end residues are part of each CDR3. The order of the fields is V gene, D gene, J gene, clone size, CDR3 DNA, CDR3 protein. D genes are given only for firm matches. The size entry is marked missing in some rows and otherwise reads once, few, many or a size class.

v_call: TRBV5-5
d_call: -
j_call: TRBJ2-7
clone_size: few
cdr3_nt: TGTGCCAGCAGCCTATTTACAGGGCACGAGCAGTACTTC
cdr3_aa: CASSLFTGHEQYF

v_call: TRBV7-9
d_call: -
j_call: TRBJ1-2
clone_size: -
cdr3_nt: TGTGCCAGCAGCTTAGCGCTGGAGGGAGGGAGTGGCTACACCTTC
cdr3_aa: CASSLALEGGSGYTF

v_call: TRBV9
d_call: -
j_call: TRBJ2-7
clone_size: -
cdr3_nt: TGTGCCAGCAGCCCTCGGGACGGGTACTACGAGCAGTACTTC
cdr3_aa: CASSPRDGYYEQYF

v_call: TRBV5-5
d_call: -
j_call: TRBJ1-4
clone_size: -
cdr3_nt: TGTGCCAGCGGAACCCAGGCTTTGCAGGTTGAAAAACTGTTTTTT
cdr3_aa: CASGTQALQVEKLFF

v_call: TRBV29-1
d_call: TRBD2
j_call: TRBJ2-5
clone_size: -
cdr3_nt: TGCAGCGTTGTTTCGGGAGGACGGGAGACCCAGTACTTC
cdr3_aa: CSVVSGGRETQYF

v_call: TRBV6-6
d_call: TRBD1
j_call: TRBJ1-5
clone_size: -
cdr3_nt: TGTGCCAGCAGTCAGGACAGGGTGGGCAATCAGCCCCAGCATTTT
cdr3_aa: CASSQDRVGNQPQHF

v_call: TRBV2
d_call: -
j_call: TRBJ2-3
clone_size: -
cdr3_nt: TGTGCCAGCAGTTCGACAGGAATGGGGACAGATACGCAGTATTTT
cdr3_aa: CASSSTGMGTDTQYF

v_call: TRBV6-6
d_call: TRBD1
j_call: TRBJ2-5
clone_size: -
cdr3_nt: TGTGCCAGCAGTTATTCTTGGACAGGGGGCTTAGAGACCCAGTACTTC
cdr3_aa: CASSYSWTGGLETQYF

v_call: TRBV13
d_call: -
j_call: TRBJ2-7
clone_size: -
cdr3_nt: TGTGCCAGCAGCTTAGCGGCCCGGGGAGAGCAGTACTTC
cdr3_aa: CASSLAARGEQYF

v_call: TRBV9
d_call: TRBD1
j_call: TRBJ1-2
clone_size: -
cdr3_nt: TGTGCCAGCACCACAAAAGGGGGCCTTGGCTACACCTTC
cdr3_aa: CASTTKGGLGYTF

v_call: TRBV5-1
d_call: -
j_call: TRBJ1-2
clone_size: few
cdr3_nt: TGCGCCAGCAGGTCTGAGGGGGAAGGATATGGCTACACCTTC
cdr3_aa: CASRSEGEGYGYTF

v_call: TRBV6-1
d_call: TRBD2
j_call: TRBJ2-2
clone_size: -
cdr3_nt: TGTGCCAGCAGTGCGCGAGCGGGAGTTAGTGGCACCGGGGAGCTGTTTTTT
cdr3_aa: CASSARAGVSGTGELFF

v_call: TRBV19
d_call: -
j_call: TRBJ1-5
clone_size: -
cdr3_nt: TGTGCCAGTAGTATAGATCAGGGGCAGGGTAGGAGTCAGCCCCAGCATTTT
cdr3_aa: CASSIDQGQGRSQPQHF

v_call: TRBV11-2
d_call: TRBD1
j_call: TRBJ2-7
clone_size: few
cdr3_nt: TGTGCCAGCAGCGACGGCAGGACAGGGGGCTACGAGCAGTACTTC
cdr3_aa: CASSDGRTGGYEQYF

v_call: TRBV5-7
d_call: -
j_call: TRBJ2-4
clone_size: -
cdr3_nt: TGTGCCAGCATCGTGGGGTTGCTAGCCAAAAACATTCAGTACTTC
cdr3_aa: CASIVGLLAKNIQYF

v_call: TRBV5-1
d_call: -
j_call: TRBJ2-3
clone_size: -
cdr3_nt: TGCGCCAGCAGGCCTACCAGGGGCAGTGGAGAAGATACGCAGTATTTT
cdr3_aa: CASRPTRGSGEDTQYF

v_call: TRBV28
d_call: -
j_call: TRBJ1-5
clone_size: -
cdr3_nt: TGTGCCAGCAGGTACTCAGGGTCGGTCAATCAGCCCCAGCATTTT
cdr3_aa: CASRYSGSVNQPQHF

v_call: TRBV28
d_call: TRBD2
j_call: TRBJ2-2
clone_size: -
cdr3_nt: TGTGCCAGCAGCCAGGCTAGCGGGAGGAACACCGGGGAGCTGTTTTTT
cdr3_aa: CASSQASGRNTGELFF

v_call: TRBV6-5
d_call: -
j_call: TRBJ2-2
clone_size: -
cdr3_nt: TGTGCCAGCCGGGTTAGAGGGATAGGCGGGGAGCTGTTTTTT
cdr3_aa: CASRVRGIGGELFF

v_call: TRBV30
d_call: -
j_call: TRBJ2-7
clone_size: -
cdr3_nt: TGTGCCTGGAGTGTAGCAGGGTCCTCCTACGAGCAGTACTTC
cdr3_aa: CAWSVAGSSYEQYF

v_call: TRBV28
d_call: -
j_call: TRBJ2-7
clone_size: -
cdr3_nt: TGTGCCAGCAGTGCGGGGAGCGTGAGCTCCTACGAGCAGTACTTC
cdr3_aa: CASSAGSVSSYEQYF

v_call: TRBV11-2
d_call: -
j_call: TRBJ2-7
clone_size: -
cdr3_nt: TGTGCCAGCAGCCCCCATGCGGCGGGATACGAGCAGTACTTC
cdr3_aa: CASSPHAAGYEQYF

v_call: TRBV28
d_call: TRBD1
j_call: TRBJ1-1
clone_size: once
cdr3_nt: TGTGCCAGCAGTCCTACAGGGGGCTCGACTGAAGCTTTCTTT
cdr3_aa: CASSPTGGSTEAFF

v_call: TRBV27
d_call: -
j_call: TRBJ2-1
clone_size: -
cdr3_nt: TGTGCCAGCAGTTTCCCCCACAATGAGCAGTTCTTC
cdr3_aa: CASSFPHNEQFF

v_call: TRBV27
d_call: -
j_call: TRBJ2-7
clone_size: -
cdr3_nt: TGTGCCAGCAGTTGGACGGCTGGTCGCTACGAGCAGTACTTC
cdr3_aa: CASSWTAGRYEQYF

v_call: TRBV27
d_call: -
j_call: TRBJ2-7
clone_size: -
cdr3_nt: TGTGCCAGCAGTTTTGCCGCATTTTACGAGCAGTACTTC
cdr3_aa: CASSFAAFYEQYF

v_call: TRBV28
d_call: -
j_call: TRBJ1-5
clone_size: -
cdr3_nt: TGTGCCAGCAGCAGGGAAGAGACGGGCAATCAGCCCCAGCATTTT
cdr3_aa: CASSREETGNQPQHF

v_call: TRBV6-5
d_call: -
j_call: TRBJ2-2
clone_size: -
cdr3_nt: TGTGCCAGCAGCCCAGGGGGGGAGCTGTTTTTT
cdr3_aa: CASSPGGELFF

v_call: TRBV2
d_call: TRBD1
j_call: TRBJ2-7
clone_size: -
cdr3_nt: TGTGCCAGCGACGGACAGGGGGCCTACGAGCAGTACTTC
cdr3_aa: CASDGQGAYEQYF

v_call: TRBV11-3
d_call: TRBD2
j_call: TRBJ2-7
clone_size: -
cdr3_nt: TGTGCCAGTAGACCCGGGAGGGCCGGGTACGAGCAGTACTTC
cdr3_aa: CASRPGRAGYEQYF

v_call: TRBV6-1
d_call: -
j_call: TRBJ2-7
clone_size: -
cdr3_nt: TGTGCCAGCAGTGAAGCGACCGGTTCCTACGAGCAGTACTTC
cdr3_aa: CASSEATGSYEQYF

v_call: TRBV25-1
d_call: -
j_call: TRBJ2-2
clone_size: once
cdr3_nt: TGTGCCAGCAGTGATGCGGGAACGGCCGGGGAGCTGTTTTTT
cdr3_aa: CASSDAGTAGELFF

v_call: TRBV5-1
d_call: TRBD1
j_call: TRBJ2-2
clone_size: -
cdr3_nt: TGCGCCAGCAGCTTAACAGGGGGCATGGACACCGGGGAGCTGTTTTTT
cdr3_aa: CASSLTGGMDTGELFF

v_call: TRBV7-9
d_call: -
j_call: TRBJ2-7
clone_size: -
cdr3_nt: TGTGCCAGCAGCCTCGACTACGAGCAGTACTTC
cdr3_aa: CASSLDYEQYF

v_call: TRBV14
d_call: -
j_call: TRBJ2-5
clone_size: -
cdr3_nt: TGTGCCAGCAGCCCAGCAAGGACACAGCAAGAGACCCAGTACTTC
cdr3_aa: CASSPARTQQETQYF

v_call: TRBV29-1
d_call: -
j_call: TRBJ2-1
clone_size: -
cdr3_nt: TGCAGCGTTGAAGATCCGGTAGCTGAGCAGTTCTTC
cdr3_aa: CSVEDPVAEQFF

v_call: TRBV11-3
d_call: -
j_call: TRBJ2-2
clone_size: -
cdr3_nt: TGTGCCAGCAGCACCGTGGGTTCCGGGGAGCTGTTTTTT
cdr3_aa: CASSTVGSGELFF

v_call: TRBV30
d_call: -
j_call: TRBJ2-5
clone_size: -
cdr3_nt: TGTGCCTTGGAGACCCAGTACTTC
cdr3_aa: CALETQYF

v_call: TRBV7-2
d_call: TRBD1
j_call: TRBJ2-7
clone_size: -
cdr3_nt: TGTGCCAGCAGCTTTCAGGGGGTGGACTCCTACGAGCAGTACTTC
cdr3_aa: CASSFQGVDSYEQYF

v_call: TRBV27
d_call: TRBD1
j_call: TRBJ1-5
clone_size: once
cdr3_nt: TGTGCCAGCAGTTTAAACGACAGGGCCAATCAGCCCCAGCATTTT
cdr3_aa: CASSLNDRANQPQHF

v_call: TRBV6-1
d_call: -
j_call: TRBJ1-2
clone_size: -
cdr3_nt: TGTGCCAGCAGTGAAAGCCCCCGGGGGACCCCCTATGGCTACACCTTC
cdr3_aa: CASSESPRGTPYGYTF

v_call: TRBV6-1
d_call: -
j_call: TRBJ2-5
clone_size: -
cdr3_nt: TGTGCCAGCAGTGAAGCGCTAGGGAGGAGCCAAGAGACCCAGTACTTC
cdr3_aa: CASSEALGRSQETQYF

v_call: TRBV7-8
d_call: TRBD2
j_call: TRBJ2-3
clone_size: -
cdr3_nt: TGTGCCAGCAGCTTAGCACTAGCGGCAGATACGCAGTATTTT
cdr3_aa: CASSLALAADTQYF

v_call: TRBV5-1
d_call: -
j_call: TRBJ2-1
clone_size: -
cdr3_nt: TGCGCCAGCAGCTTTCAGTACTCCTACAATGAGCAGTTCTTC
cdr3_aa: CASSFQYSYNEQFF

v_call: TRBV6-5
d_call: -
j_call: TRBJ2-1
clone_size: -
cdr3_nt: TGTGCCAGCAGCCTGTCGGCTAGCGTTTACAATGAGCAGTTCTTC
cdr3_aa: CASSLSASVYNEQFF